What follows are 24 T cell receptor beta chains derived from one specimen sequenced in a study of cytomegalovirus exposure and HLA in healthy donors. PCR was performed using 60 Vbeta and 13 Jbeta primers. Libraries were prepared by immunoSEQ multiplex PCR; TCRdb keeps only in-frame clonotypes and omits some of them. This table holds about 64,000 clones. The sequencing input was PBMCs. All receptors derive from a woman between 18 and 29 years old in good health and CMV-seronegative.

The genes are TRBV30 and TRBJ1-3; the D is unclear. V was shortened by 0 bases and J by 2 bases, with 8 bases between the two germline ends. The CDR3 runs to 14 residues. The germline CDR1 and CDR2 sequences are GTSNPN and SVGIG (reference sequence). The CDR3 sequence is CAWSVSRTGNTIYF. DNA of the CDR3: TGTGCCTGGAGTGTTTCGAGGACTGGAAACACCATATATTTT.

The V gene is TRBV13, the J gene TRBJ2-7; no clear D gene. In germline, CDR1 is PRHDT, CDR2 FYEKMQ (reference sequence). Trimming pared 6 bases from V and 2 bases from J, leaving 14 bases between. The CDR3 sequence is 14 residues long. CDR3 DNA sequence: TGTGCCAGCAGGCAAGGTGGCGGAACCTACGAGCAGTACTTC. Translated: CASRQGGGTYEQYF.

The V gene is TRBV2, the J gene TRBJ2-7, with a weak D call TRBD2 (5 bases). Trimming shortened V by 6 bases and J by 5 bases, and 17 bases separated the two germline ends. Germline V gives CDR1 SNHLY, CDR2 FYNNEI. This CDR3 spans 14 amino acids. The CDR3 is CASSLNFSDDEQYF. CDR3 DNA sequence: TGTGCCAGCAGCCTTAATTTTAGCGACGACGAGCAGTACTTC.

J is TRBJ1-6 and V is TRBV6-5, with 7 bases matching TRBD1. Germline CDR1 and CDR2: MNHEY and SVGAGI. The J segment lost 7 bases and the V segment lost 4 bases, leaving 4 bases of the junction unmatched. The CDR3 spans 14 residues. This chain's CDR3 is CASSWTGGNSPLHF. The CDR3 DNA follows: TGTGCCAGCAGTTGGACAGGCGGCAATTCACCCCTCCACTTT.

The chain uses TRBV6-6 and TRBJ1-2; 7 bases are a match to TRBD1. CDR3 length: 13 residues. The V gene end was trimmed by 2 bases and the J gene end by 6 bases; junction bases not matched to a gene: 3. Germline loops: CDR1 MNHNY, CDR2 SVGAGI (reference sequence). Here the CDR3 DNA reads TGTGCCAGCAGTTACGGAGGGGGCGATGGCTACACCTTC. This codes for CASSYGGGDGYTF.

The chain carries TRBV29-1 and TRBJ1-2; D is perhaps TRBD1 (6 bases). V gave up 7 bases and J gave up 1 base, with 16 bases separating them. The CDR3 contains 14 residues. Looked up from germline, CDR1 is SQVTM and CDR2 is ANQGSEA. For the CDR3, the DNA is TGCAGCGCCACAGGGAGAGGGCTTAACTATGGCTACACCTTC. Its translation is CSATGRGLNYGYTF.

The V and J genes are TRBV28 and TRBJ1-2; TRBD1 matches 7 bases. Germline V gene sequence: CDR1 MDHEN, CDR2 SYDVKM. Germline trimming cut 4 bases from V and 7 bases from J; bases unmatched to any gene: 9. This CDR3 has 14 residues. CDR3 bases: TGTGCCAGCAGTTCGATACAGGGGTTAGGTGGCTACACCTTC. Its translation: CASSSIQGLGGYTF.

The gene calls are TRBV6-1 and TRBJ1-1; 7 bases match TRBD1. Germline V lookup: CDR1 MNHNS, CDR2 SASEGT. The trim removed 6 bases at V and 0 bases at J, leaving 7 bases unmatched. This CDR3 region has 15 residues. The CDR3 bases are TGTGCCAGCAGAAATGGGGACAGCTTGAACACTGAAGCTTTCTTT. This codes for CASRNGDSLNTEAFF.

The chain recombines TRBV11-2 with TRBJ1-5; 9 bases agree with TRBD1. Germline loops: CDR1 SGHAT, CDR2 FQNNGV. Unmatched junction bases numbered 6, after V lost 4 bases and J lost 2 bases. CDR3 length: 16 residues. This CDR3 is CASSSGTGQGNQPQHF. The CDR3 region has the DNA TGTGCCAGCAGCTCCGGGACAGGGCAAGGCAATCAGCCCCAGCATTTT.

The genes are TRBV28 and TRBJ2-3; tentative D call: TRBD1 (6 bases). CDR1 is MDHEN and CDR2 is SYDVKM in the germline V gene. The CDR3 is 12 amino acids. Deletions cut 5 bases from V and 6 bases from J, with 9 bases between. The CDR3 nucleotides read TGTGCCAGCAGTGGACAGTCGGATACGCAGTATTTT. Translating gives CASSGQSDTQYF.

This chain links TRBV7-9 with TRBJ2-6; D not certain. V was shortened by 0 bases and J by 0 bases, with 3 bases between the two germline ends. CDR1 is SEHNR, CDR2 FQNEAQ, per germline (reference sequence). The CDR3 covers 15 residues. The chain's CDR3 is CASSLAASGANVLTF. The CDR3 DNA follows: TGTGCCAGCAGCTTAGCGGCCTCTGGGGCCAACGTCCTGACTTTC.

The V call is TRBV4-1, the J call TRBJ1-2; D remains unclear. The V end lost 4 bases, the J end lost 2 bases, and 11 bases lay between the germline ends. The germline CDR1 and CDR2 sequences are MGHRA and YSYEKL. The CDR3 is made up of 14 amino acids. This CDR3 reads CASSLGASNYGYTF. The CDR3 coding sequence is TGCGCCAGCAGCCTTGGAGCCAGCAACTATGGCTACACCTTC.

The J gene is TRBJ1-2, the V gene TRBV25-1; 7 bases map to TRBD1. The germline CDR1 and CDR2 sequences are MGHDK and SYGVNS. V lost 6 bases, J lost 6 bases, and 10 bases stayed unmatched. The CDR3 loop spans 14 amino acids. CDR3 in DNA: TGTGCCAGCAGGGGACAGCGGATCGACGATGGCTACACCTTC. Protein product: CASRGQRIDDGYTF.

The V gene is TRBV18, the J gene TRBJ1-1, with D possibly TRBD1 on 5 matching bases. The CDR3 runs 13 residues. Germline CDR1 KGHSH, CDR2 LQKENI. The ends were cut back, 3 bases at V and 11 bases at J, with 16 bases in the middle. DNA for the CDR3: TGTGCCAGCTCACCGATAGGACAATTTGAGGCTTTCTTT. Translating gives CASSPIGQFEAFF.

CDR3 in amino acids: CASNPGLAETGELFF. In DNA form, the CDR3 reads TGTGCCAGCAATCCGGGACTAGCGGAGACCGGGGAGCTGTTTTTT. The rearrangement uses TRBV6-4 and TRBJ2-2; 11 nucleotides match TRBD2. CDR1 and CDR2 (germline): MRHNA, SNTAGT. Losses at the gene ends were 7 bases for V and 5 bases for J; bases not matched to a gene: 6. The CDR3 has 15 residues.

The chain joins TRBV28 to TRBJ1-4; 9 bases map to TRBD1. Germline values: CDR1 MDHEN, CDR2 SYDVKM. J gave up 0 bases and V 4 bases, and 3 bases lay outside the gene matches. This CDR3 region has 16 residues. The CDR3 spells CASSSWDRATNEKLFF. In DNA form, the CDR3 reads TGTGCCAGCAGTTCTTGGGACAGGGCAACTAATGAAAAACTGTTTTTT.

The V gene is TRBV9, the J gene TRBJ1-2; 9 bases are a match to TRBD1. This CDR3 contains 19 residues. The junction had 19 bases not matched to a gene; V was cut back by 4 bases and J by 3 bases. Germline values: CDR1 SGDLS, CDR2 YYNGEE. For the CDR3, the DNA is TGTGCCAGCAGCTCTAGCCCCACATCCCGGGACAGGGCTGACTATGGCTACACCTTC. It codes for CASSSSPTSRDRADYGYTF.

V gene TRBV6-5 combines with J gene TRBJ1-2; D is unresolved. Per germline, CDR1 MNHEY and CDR2 SVGAGI. There are 14 residues in the CDR3. V lost 11 bases and J 1 base, leaving 17 bases between the germline ends. CDR3 nucleotide sequence: TGTGCCGTCAGCCACCCGGGGTTTAACTATGGCTACACCTTC. Its protein is CAVSHPGFNYGYTF.

The chain links TRBV6-1 to TRBJ2-7; 9 bases are a match to TRBD2. From germline, CDR1 is MNHNS and CDR2 SASEGT. This CDR3 is 16 amino acids long. With 2 bases clipped from V and 2 bases from J, the junction kept 7 bases outside the gene matches. CDR3 region: CASSEWERGATYEQYF. Here the CDR3 DNA reads TGTGCCAGCAGTGAATGGGAGCGGGGGGCCACCTACGAGCAGTACTTC.

The chain recombines TRBV6-4 with TRBJ1-5; D remains ambiguous. Germline assignment: CDR1 MRHNA and CDR2 SNTAGT. This CDR3 has 15 residues. Trimming removed 0 bases at V and 5 bases at J, with 11 bases between. The CDR3 loop reads CASSDSTNGDQPQHF. The CDR3 DNA reads as TGTGCCAGCAGTGACTCGACGAATGGAGATCAGCCCCAGCATTTT.

This chain joins TRBV6-1 and TRBJ2-7, with a weak D call TRBD1 (6 bases). The CDR3 length is 16 residues. V was trimmed by 3 bases and J by 2 bases, leaving 17 bases between them. CDR1 and CDR2 (germline): MNHNS, SASEGT. CDR3 sequence: CASSDRGQGSAYEQYF. The CDR3 DNA reads as TGTGCCAGCAGTGATAGAGGTCAGGGGAGCGCCTACGAGCAGTACTTC.

The chain combines TRBV19 with TRBJ1-2; TRBD1 aligns across 7 bases. The junction had 2 bases not matched to a gene; V was cut back by 3 bases and J by 1 base. The CDR3 is made up of 14 amino acids. CDR1 and CDR2 from the germline V gene are LNHDA and SQIVND (reference sequence). The chain's CDR3 is CASSMDRFNYGYTF. The CDR3 bases are TGTGCCAGTAGTATGGACAGGTTTAACTATGGCTACACCTTC.

In DNA, the CDR3 is TGTGCCAGCAGTTACTCGGTGCAGGGCCCATCCTACGAGCAGTACTTC. It is translated as CASSYSVQGPSYEQYF. This chain links TRBV6-5 with TRBJ2-7; the D gene is possibly TRBD1 (5 bases). The CDR3 spans 16 residues. Germline V CDR1 and CDR2: MNHEY, SVGAGI. The V and J ends lost 0 bases and 1 base respectively, with 13 bases between them.

The genes are TRBV6-1 and TRBJ2-1; 11 bases agree with TRBD2. The CDR3 spans 16 residues. CDR1 is MNHNS, CDR2 SASEGT, per germline. With 2 bases clipped from V and 7 bases from J, the junction kept 7 bases outside the gene matches. CDR3 sequence (DNA): TGTGCCAGCAGTGAAATTCTAGCGGGAGGAGGAAATGAGCAGTTCTTC. It specifies CASSEILAGGGNEQFF.